Presented here are 3 T cell receptor beta chains from one specimen sequenced in a study of T cell changes during pregnancy in multiple sclerosis. Profiling relied on immunoSEQ multiplex PCR, and the TCRdb table lists in-frame clones only, not all of them. The table includes 70,000 or so clones, roughly 90% detected once. The material sequenced was peripheral blood, taken in the third trimester of pregnancy. These TCRs come from a female donor with multiple sclerosis, enrolled in a pregnancy study.

The chain couples TRBV5-1 to TRBJ2-7; perhaps TRBD1 as D (6 bases). Germline V gene lookup returns CDR1 SGHRS and CDR2 YFSETQ. Trimming cost V 3 bases and J 0 bases, with 13 bases left between them. The CDR3 has 15 residues. In DNA form, the CDR3 reads TGCGCCAGCAGCTCGGCAGGGGCGAGCTCCTACGAGCAGTACTTC. Translation: CASSSAGASSYEQYF.

V and J are TRBV9 and TRBJ1-6; D not resolved. The V end was cut by 0 bases, the J end by 2 bases, with 12 bases between. Germline CDR1 SGDLS, CDR2 YYNGEE. The CDR3 sequence is 17 residues long. The DNA of the CDR3 is TGTGCCAGCAGCGTAGTACCAGGTCCCGCCTATAATTCACCCCTCCACTTT. It codes for CASSVVPGPAYNSPLHF.

The chain links TRBV11-3 to TRBJ1-2; tentative D call: TRBD1 (5 bases). The CDR3 is 14 amino acids. Germline-derived CDR1 and CDR2 are SGHNT and YENEEA. V was trimmed by 5 bases and J by 4 bases, leaving 14 bases between them. The CDR3 region is CASSPPGGGYGYTF. The DNA for the CDR3 is TGTGCCAGCAGCCCGCCCGGGGGGGGCTATGGCTACACCTTC.